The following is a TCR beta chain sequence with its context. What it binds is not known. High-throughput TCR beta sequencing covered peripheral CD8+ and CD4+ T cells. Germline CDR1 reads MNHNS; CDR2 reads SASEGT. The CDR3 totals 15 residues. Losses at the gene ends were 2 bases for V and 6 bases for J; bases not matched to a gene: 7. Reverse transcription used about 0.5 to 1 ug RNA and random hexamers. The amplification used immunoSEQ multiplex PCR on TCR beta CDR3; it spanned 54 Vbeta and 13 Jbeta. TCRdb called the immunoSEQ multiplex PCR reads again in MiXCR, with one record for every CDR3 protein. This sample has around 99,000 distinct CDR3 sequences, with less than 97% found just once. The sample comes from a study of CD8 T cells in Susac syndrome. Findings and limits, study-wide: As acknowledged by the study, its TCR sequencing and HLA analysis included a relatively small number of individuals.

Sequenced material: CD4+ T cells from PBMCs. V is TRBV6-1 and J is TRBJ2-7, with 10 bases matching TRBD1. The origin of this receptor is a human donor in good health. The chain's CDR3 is CASSEMGQGKGEQYF. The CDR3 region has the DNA TGTGCCAGCAGTGAAATGGGACAGGGGAAGGGCGAGCAGTACTTC.